This TCR beta chain was obtained from a study of CDR3 diversity in severe acne (dated by TCRdb to about 2019). As for this clonotype: The antigen it recognizes is unknown. Base qualities are missing; no much larger clone stands one base away.

Libraries were built with PCR. These reads were obtained on an Illumina HiSeq 2000. Starting from the raw public reads, TCRdb applied fastp trimming at Q25, assembled clones with MiXCR and retained in-frame beta chains. Each entry merges the rows of one CDR3 protein and shows their most common DNA and genes. For this sample there are approximately 77,000 distinct CDR3 sequences; about half appear just once. About 9.9% of the sample rests with the top ten. The germline V gene provides CDR1 ENHRY and CDR2 SYGVKD. Clipping removes 3 bases from V and 8 bases from J, with 4 as the unmatched junction base count. Including the terminal cysteine and phenylalanine, the CDR3 comprises 15 residues. This entry keeps only the CDR3 DNA: 45 bases, framed from base 1.

The clonotype comes from a male donor with severe acne vulgaris. Specimen: blood. The sequence joins TRBV10-3 to TRBJ2-2, with 12 central nucleotides matching TRBD2. CDR3 reads: CAISELAGGQGELFF. The nucleotide sequence reads as follows: TGTGCCATCAGTGAACTAGCGGGAGGTCAGGGGGAGCTGTTTTTT.